Listed below are T cell receptor beta chains from one sample, sequenced in a study of liver allograft versus peripheral blood T cells. TCRdb re-called the reads with MiXCR, one entry per CDR3 protein. The sample consists of approximately 9,800 distinct CDR3 sequences, roughly 20% of them appearing once. Receptors were obtained from a human patient who had a liver transplant. Some T cells may have come from the graft donor. Both conserved end residues are part of each CDR3. The D gene is left open where the match is weak. A row's size may be missing; if present it is once, few, many or a size class.

d_call j_call clone_size v_call cdr3_aa cdr3_nt
. TRBJ1-4 . TRBV20-1 CSASSSWEKLFF TGCAGTGCTAGTAGTAGTTGGGAAAAACTGTTTTTT
. TRBJ1-2 medium-sized TRBV29-1 CSVAVAGGYTF TGCAGCGTTGCCGTTGCAGGGGGCTACACCTTC
. TRBJ1-1 . TRBV29-1 CSARRGTEAFF TGCAGCGCCAGAAGGGGCACTGAAGCTTTCTTT
. TRBJ1-2 few TRBV20-1 CSARDALSGMWDYTF TGCAGTGCTAGAGACGCCCTCTCGGGAATGTGGGACTACACCTTC
. TRBJ1-5 few TRBV30 CAWSVGGTPDQPQHF TGTGCCTGGAGTGTAGGCGGGACTCCCGATCAGCCCCAGCATTTT
. TRBJ2-7 . TRBV9 CASSEGRGTDYEQYF TGTGCCAGCAGCGAGGGGCGGGGAACGGACTACGAGCAGTACTTC
TRBD1 TRBJ1-1 . TRBV5-4 CASSLEGQWDTEAFF TGTGCCAGCAGCTTGGAGGGACAGTGGGACACTGAAGCTTTCTTT
TRBD1 TRBJ1-1 medium-sized TRBV29-1 CSDRTGGTEAFF TGCAGCGATCGGACAGGAGGCACTGAAGCTTTCTTT
. TRBJ1-1 . TRBV18 CASSPESTEAFF TGTGCCAGCTCACCGGAGTCGACTGAAGCTTTCTTT
. TRBJ2-7 medium-sized TRBV10-3 CAISDPRKASYEQYF TGTGCCATCAGTGACCCTCGGAAGGCATCCTACGAGCAGTACTTC
. TRBJ2-7 . TRBV7-2 CASSLADEQYF TGTGCCAGCAGCTTAGCGGACGAGCAGTACTTC
. TRBJ2-1 medium-sized TRBV7-2 CASSLAGTKGNEQFF TGTGCCAGCAGCTTAGCGGGGACCAAGGGCAATGAGCAGTTCTTC
. TRBJ2-1 many TRBV19 CASTAEGNEQFF TGTGCCAGTACCGCCGAAGGCAATGAGCAGTTCTTC
TRBD2 TRBJ2-1 . TRBV11-2 CASNLRTSGPFDEQFF TGTGCCAGCAACTTACGGACTAGCGGGCCGTTTGATGAGCAGTTCTTC
TRBD1 TRBJ1-5 . TRBV12-3/TRBV12-4 CASSPGGRNQPQHF TGTGCCAGCAGTCCAGGGGGCAGGAATCAGCCCCAGCATTTT
. TRBJ1-4 . TRBV5-4 CASSFGQLPNEKLFF TGTGCCAGCAGCTTTGGACAGCTTCCAAATGAAAAACTGTTTTTT
. TRBJ1-4 medium-sized TRBV18 CASSQGSLATNEKLFF TGTGCCAGCTCACAGGGCTCCCTTGCAACTAATGAAAAACTGTTTTTT
. TRBJ2-7 few TRBV6-2/TRBV6-3 CASRSDSYEQYF TGTGCCAGCAGATCAGACTCCTACGAGCAGTACTTC